This T cell receptor beta chain was recorded in a study of OX40 agonist ivuxolimab in advanced cancers. Regarding the study in general: Ivuxolimab, which targeted the costimulatory receptor OX40 (CD134), was an agonistic, fully human IgG2 monoclonal antibody. Prior anti-PD-1, anti-PD-L1 or anti-CTLA-4 therapy was permitted, and 30% to 45% of dose-escalation patients had received checkpoint inhibitors. Among the roughly 52 dose-escalation patients, 19 had hepatocellular carcinoma, some 15 melanoma, 9 renal cell carcinoma and 9 head and neck cancer. Three dose-escalation patients achieved partial responses, one with hepatocellular carcinoma and two with cutaneous melanoma. Intravenous ivuxolimab was administered to patients every 2 weeks at six dose levels: 0.01, 0.1, 0.3, 1.5, 3 and 10 mg/kg. In the dose-escalation cohort, 82.7% of patients were male, and the mean age was around 60 years, with a range of about 23 to 90. Peripheral TCRbeta sequencing aimed to test whether ivuxolimab altered TCR sequence diversity and caused clonal T-cell expansion. The paper covers the monotherapy dose-escalation part of the phase I ivuxolimab trial, which included N of about 50 patients. Points the paper makes about the study in general: At doses of 0.1 to 3.0 mg/kg, clonal expansion of both CD4+ and CD8+ blood T cells was observed from baseline to week 6. Partial responders in the 0.1-3.0 mg/kg groups had among the lowest normalized peripheral clonal expansion, especially among CD8+ T cells. Low levels of normalized T-cell clonal expansion were also seen in some patients who did not respond. On average, CD8+ T cells showed more expanded clones than CD4+ T cells after ivuxolimab. Antigen specificity was not determined for the clonally expanded peripheral T cells.

Turning to this clone: Its cognate antigen has yet to be identified. Per-base quality was not reported, and no clone a single base away is much larger than it.

The trial excluded patients who had a history of autoimmune disease or who were on systemic immunosuppression. Peripheral blood for TCR sequencing was drawn from every dose cohort at baseline, at cycle 4 day 1 and at cycle 7 day 1. Samples came from an open-label, multicenter, first-in-human phase I dose-escalation trial of ivuxolimab. The trial enrolled adults with locally advanced or metastatic head and neck squamous cell, hepatocellular, melanoma or renal cell carcinoma. Before TCR sequencing, CD4+ and CD8+ T cells were separately sorted from peripheral blood. Genomic DNA was extracted from sorted cells for sequencing of the TCRbeta CDR3 region. The immunoSEQ Assay was used to sequence the TCRbeta CDR3 regions. Entries here come from immuneACCESS through TCRdb and include only in-frame sequences with V and J called. Some clones fail to appear in such tables; in the studies checked, an unresolved V gene covers under half of the shortfall, and the cause of the remainder is unknown. The sample yields 30,000 to 35,000 clones; about four fifths were counted once. Jointly, the top ten make up approximately 1.4% of the sample.

The germline V end is reduced by 6 bases and the J end by 6 bases; junction bases left unmatched: 7. From the germline V gene, CDR1 is MNHNS and CDR2 is SASEGT. From the cysteine up to the phenylalanine, the CDR3 has a length of 13 residues. Only CDR3 DNA remains: 39 bases, in frame from the first base. The clonotype was recovered from an adult with an advanced solid tumor such as melanoma, head and neck, liver or kidney cancer. The sample in question was CD4+ or CD8+ T cells sorted from blood, obtained in a trial of the OX40 agonist ivuxolimab. The V and J genes are TRBV6-1 and TRBJ1-2, with 7 bases in between that match TRBD1. CDR3 sequence: CASRTGSVDGYTF. The DNA reads as follows: TGTGCCAGCAGGACAGGGTCGGTTGATGGCTACACCTTC.